Below, one T cell receptor (beta chain) is given with its context. V gave up 4 bases and J gave up 4 bases, with 4 bases separating them. Germline CDR1 is LGHDT and CDR2 is YNNKEL (reference sequence). This CDR3 has 12 amino acids. The protocol was immunoSEQ multiplex PCR, while the TCRdb copy is restricted to in-frame clones and leaves out a portion. The sample includes hundreds of thousands of clones, around nine tenths seen only once; the top ten take about 1.2%. The data stem from a study of blood T cell repertoires in COVID-19. The rearrangement uses TRBV3-1 (or the pseudogene TRBV3-2) and TRBJ1-4, with D hard to call. The sequenced material came from peripheral blood. This sequence was found in a man between 65 and 85 years old with acute or convalescent COVID-19. The CDR3 DNA follows: TGTGCCAGCAGCCGAGGTAATGAAAAACTGTTTTTT. This codes for CASSRGNEKLFF.